Given below is one T cell receptor beta chain in context. Assay used: immunoSEQ multiplex PCR; TCRdb lists only in-frame clones, some missing. The sample contains around 2,000,000 clones, roughly 95% of which appear only once. This specimen comes from a study of shared clonotypes between healthy human individuals. Study-wide context: Those who served as donors were two women and three men between the ages of 18 and 49.

Naive CD8 cells, CD45RO-negative and positively selected for CCR7, excluded terminally differentiated effector memory CD45RA+ cells. The germline V gene has CDR1 MNHNS and CDR2 SASEGT. The CDR3 length is 14 residues. V was shortened by 6 bases and J by 8 bases, with 19 bases between the two germline ends. V usage is TRBV6-1 and J usage is TRBJ1-2, with no clear D. Input material: naive CD8+ T cells sorted from blood. The receptor's source is a man between 18 and 35 years old in good health. CDR3 bases: TGTGCCAGCAGCGACGGACTTTCTCCCTGGGGCTACACCTTC. It codes for CASSDGLSPWGYTF.